This paragraph covers one TCR beta chain sequence. This specimen belongs to a study of T cell responses to AZD1222 COVID-19 vaccine. Per the germline V gene, CDR1 is SGHAT and CDR2 is FQNNGV. This CDR3 comprises 15 residues. V trimming: 4 bases; J trimming: 8 bases; junction bases outside the gene matches: 11. Profiled with immunoSEQ multiplex PCR; TCRdb holds only in-frame clones, not every one. Among just under 95,000 clones listed, more than 70% were seen once. The starting material was peripheral blood, obtained on day 0 of AZD1222 vaccination. V gene TRBV11-2 combines with J gene TRBJ1-1; 9 positions agree with TRBD1. The TCR was taken from an adult in good health. CDR3 bases: TGTGCCAGCAGCTCACCCCGACAGGGACAGGGAGAAGCTTTCTTT. Protein sequence: CASSSPRQGQGEAFF.